This TCR beta chain was captured by sequencing in a study of blood T cell repertoires in COVID-19. Study at large: Both acute and convalescent COVID-19 samples were obtained from the United States, Italy and Spain. In each case, the material was cDNA or gDNA derived from T cells, B-cell-depleted T cells, or PBMCs.

Germline loops: CDR1 MDHEN, CDR2 SYDVKM. The J segment lost 2 bases and the V segment lost 6 bases, leaving 6 bases of the junction unmatched. The CDR3 consists of 14 residues. Profiling relied on immunoSEQ multiplex PCR, and the TCRdb table lists in-frame clones only, not all of them. The sample carries about 280,000 clones, 89% recorded once. Sequenced sample: peripheral blood. This chain connects TRBV28 to TRBJ2-7, with TRBD2 identical over 8 bases. This sequence was found in a woman aged 40 to 55 who had recovered from COVID-19. The CDR3 nucleotides read TGTGCCAGCAGCCCCGGGGGGGAGGCCTACGAGCAGTACTTC. This codes for CASSPGGEAYEQYF.